The rows below give T cell receptor beta chains drawn from one sample of a study of blood T cell repertoires in COVID-19. The repertoire was sequenced with immunoSEQ multiplex PCR; TCRdb's copy has only in-frame clones and lacks some. The sample shows more than 20,000 clones, over 70% of them seen only once. The sample consisted of peripheral blood. All receptors derive from a man older than 75 with active or convalescent COVID-19. Each CDR3 is given with its conserved first and last residue. The order of the fields is CDR3 length, V gene, clone size, D gene, J gene, CDR3 DNA, CDR3 protein. D genes are given only for firm matches. Clone size, where shown, is once, few, many, or a class for clones that have expanded.

16	TRBV14	-	-	TRBJ1-1	TGTGCCAGCAGCCAATACAGGGCTACGATGAACACTGAAGCTTTCTTT	CASSQYRATMNTEAFF
16	TRBV5-1	-	TRBD2	TRBJ2-1	TGCGCCAGCAGCTTGGATATCGCTAGCGGGAACAATGAGCAGTTCTTC	CASSLDIASGNNEQFF
13	TRBV18	-	TRBD1	TRBJ1-2	TGTGCCAGCTCACCGGCAGGGGGATATGGCTACACCTTC	CASSPAGGYGYTF
14	TRBV19	few	-	TRBJ1-5	TGTGCCAGTACTAGGGGCCGAAGCAATCAGCCCCAGCATTTT	CASTRGRSNQPQHF
14	TRBV30	-	TRBD1	TRBJ1-6	TGTGCCTGGAAAGCAGGGGGTTTCAATTCACCCCTCCACTTT	CAWKAGGFNSPLHF
18	TRBV2	-	TRBD1	TRBJ1-5	TGTGCCAGCAGTGAATCCTTCCGACAGGGCCCAAGCAATCAGCCCCAGCATTTT	CASSESFRQGPSNQPQHF
13	TRBV6-2/TRBV6-3	-	-	TRBJ2-7	TGTGCCAGCAGTCCAGACAGCTCCTACGAGCAGTACTTC	CASSPDSSYEQYF
18	TRBV2	-	TRBD1	TRBJ2-4	TGTGCCAGCAGTGGGACAGGGGGCAGTAGAAGGGCCAAAAACATTCAGTACTTC	CASSGTGGSRRAKNIQYF
16	TRBV3-1/TRBV3-2	-	-	TRBJ1-1	TGTGCCAGCAGTCCTTTGGTACTCGGGAAAGAAACTGAAGCTTTCTTT	CASSPLVLGKETEAFF
16	TRBV4-2	-	-	TRBJ1-6	TGTGCCAGCAGCCAAGTGGGGAGCTCCTATAATTCACCCCTCCACTTT	CASSQVGSSYNSPLHF
15	TRBV5-1	-	TRBD2	TRBJ2-5	TGCGCCAGCAGACCCAGACTAGCGGGATTAGAGACCCAGTACTTC	CASRPRLAGLETQYF
14	TRBV11-2	-	TRBD2	TRBJ2-7	TGTGCCAGCAGCCCCCGGGAGGACCGGTACGAGCAGTACTTC	CASSPREDRYEQYF
15	TRBV9	-	TRBD2	TRBJ2-1	TGTGCCAGCAGCTCCCGGACTAGCGGGGACAATGAGCAGTTCTTC	CASSSRTSGDNEQFF
14	TRBV28	-	-	TRBJ1-6	TGTGCCAGCAGTAAGGAAACCAGGAATTCACCCCTCCACTTT	CASSKETRNSPLHF
15	TRBV7-9	-	-	TRBJ2-7	TGTGCCAGCAGCTTAGGGCCAGGGTTTTCCTACGAGCAGTACTTC	CASSLGPGFSYEQYF
15	TRBV2	-	-	TRBJ2-5	TGTGCCAGCAGTAACCAGCGGGTCCCCCAAGAGACCCAGTACTTC	CASSNQRVPQETQYF
14	TRBV6-1	medium-sized	-	TRBJ2-7	TGTGCCAGCAGTGAAACCGGTCCCCCCTACGAGCAGTACTTC	CASSETGPPYEQYF